Below, 9 T cell receptor beta chains from the same sample are listed, as sequenced in a study of cytomegalovirus exposure and HLA in healthy donors. The PCR was carried out with 60 Vbeta primers and 13 Jbeta primers. Profiled with immunoSEQ multiplex PCR; TCRdb holds only in-frame clones, not every one. The table includes around 30,000 clones, around nine tenths detected once. Sequences were obtained from PBMCs. The receptors shown here come from a boy aged 10-17 years in good health and CMV-seronegative.

V usage is TRBV11-3 and J usage is TRBJ2-7; 8 bases match TRBD1. The V segment lost 5 bases and the J segment 2 bases; nucleotides outside the gene matches: 8. This CDR3 is built from 15 residues. Germline V lookup: CDR1 SGHNT, CDR2 YENEEA. The CDR3 DNA is TGTGCCAGCAGCGCAGGACAGGGAACCCCCTACGAGCAGTACTTC. This sequence encodes CASSAGQGTPYEQYF. Full variable domain (outside the CDR3, taken from reference TRBV11-3 and TRBJ2-7): EAGVVQSPRYKIIEKKQPVAFWCNPISGHNTLYWYLQNLGQGPELLIRYENEEAVDDSQLPKDRFSAERLKGVDSTLKIQPAELGDSAVYLCASSAGQGTPYEQYFGPGTRLTVT.

The gene calls are TRBV7-9 and TRBJ1-2; possible D gene TRBD1, 6 bases. V was clipped by 5 bases and J by 1 base, with 8 bases between them. The CDR3 consists of 13 residues. The germline V gene has CDR1 SEHNR and CDR2 FQNEAQ (reference sequence). In DNA, the CDR3 is TGTGCCAGCAGCGCACAGGGTAACTATGGCTACACCTTC. This gives the protein CASSAQGNYGYTF.

The genes are TRBV4-3 and TRBJ1-3; TRBD1 matches 7 bases. With 0 bases clipped from V and 4 bases from J, the junction kept 6 bases outside the gene matches. The germline V gene encodes CDR1 LGHNA and CDR2 YSLEER. The CDR3 is made up of 16 amino acids. The CDR3 protein is CASSQDRGTVGNTIYF. CDR3 in DNA: TGCGCCAGCAGCCAAGATAGAGGGACAGTCGGAAACACCATATATTTT.

The chain combines TRBV18 with TRBJ1-2, with 7 bases fitting TRBD1. The CDR3 spans 13 residues. Germline trimming cut 3 bases from V and 2 bases from J; bases unmatched to any gene: 0. Germline V lookup: CDR1 KGHSH, CDR2 LQKENI. CDR3 sequence reads: CASSPGQNYGYTF. The CDR3 DNA follows: TGTGCCAGCTCACCGGGACAGAACTATGGCTACACCTTC.

The rearrangement links TRBV7-2 to TRBJ2-5, with D hard to call. Germline lookup yields CDR1 SGHTA and CDR2 FQGNSA. The CDR3 loop spans 13 amino acids. Trimming stripped 0 bases from V and 3 bases from J, with 5 bases between. CDR3 amino acids: CASSLAREETQYF. CDR3 DNA sequence: TGTGCCAGCAGCTTAGCTCGAGAAGAGACCCAGTACTTC.

In the case of this clone: This CDR3 is also generated by other DNA sequences in the sample. The V and J genes are TRBV2 and TRBJ2-5; 8 bases map to TRBD1. Trimming removed 4 bases from V and 2 bases from J; junction bases left unmatched: 0. CDR3 length equals 13 residues. Germline values: CDR1 SNHLY, CDR2 FYNNEI. CDR3 bases: TGTGCCAGCAGTGGACAGGGGCAAGAGACCCAGTACTTC. It specifies CASSGQGQETQYF.

The rearrangement joins TRBV7-7 to TRBJ2-7, with TRBD2 as a possible D gene (5 bases). Between the trimmed V and J ends, which lost 0 bases and 2 bases, there was a span of 5 bases. CDR3 size: 13 residues. Germline-derived CDR1 and CDR2 are SSHAT and FNYEAQ (reference sequence). CDR3 sequence reads: CASSLAGAYEQYF. The CDR3 DNA reads TGTGCCAGCAGCTTAGCCGGGGCCTACGAGCAGTACTTC.

In its sample, this clone was seen once. This chain uses TRBV19 with TRBJ1-2; 10 bases map to TRBD1. This CDR3 is 17 amino acids long. Trimming took 7 bases from V and 4 from J; bases not matched to a gene: 15. Germline V gene sequence: CDR1 LNHDA, CDR2 SQIVND (reference sequence). The CDR3 nucleotides are TGTGCCAGTACCAGGAAGGGACAGGGGCCTCTTGGCTATGGCTACACCTTC. It translates to CASTRKGQGPLGYGYTF.

The J gene is TRBJ2-3, the V gene TRBV29-1; D may be TRBD2 (5 bases). The V gene lost 4 bases and the J gene lost 2 bases, with 16 bases spanning the gap. CDR1 and CDR2 from the germline V gene are SQVTM and ANQGSEA. The CDR3 extends over 15 amino acids. In DNA, the CDR3 is TGCAGCGTTGTGGCGGGTACCCCCTTCACAGATACGCAGTATTTT. Encoded protein: CSVVAGTPFTDTQYF.